These 20 T cell receptor beta chains share one sample of origin, sequenced in a study of cytomegalovirus exposure and HLA in healthy donors (dated by TCRdb to 2016 to 2017). Preparation of the library involved the immunoSEQ multiplex PCR assay. For the multiplex PCR, a mixture combining 60 forward primers for TCR Vbeta segments and 13 reverse primers for TCR Jbeta segments was used. Drawn from immuneACCESS, this table holds only the in-frame rearrangements with V and J called that TCRdb kept. Clones are partly lost; checked studies trace under half to an unresolved V gene and leave the rest unexplained. In this sample the table shows 96,000 or so clones, 60% to 75% of which occur a single time. Under 3.5% of the sample lies in the top ten. The sample comprised PBMCs. These receptors all stem from a female donor in good health and CMV-seropositive.

The chain employs TRBV27 and TRBJ2-5; TRBD1 matches at 8 bases. The CDR3 consists of 14 residues. The trim removed 5 bases at V and 5 bases at J, leaving 7 bases unmatched. CDR1 MNHEY and CDR2 SMNVEV come from the germline V gene (reference sequence). For the CDR3, the DNA is TGTGCCAGCAGTCTCCTACAGGGGGTGGAGACCCAGTACTTC. This gives the protein CASSLLQGVETQYF.

The chain links TRBV20-1 to TRBJ2-5; TRBD2 agrees at 7 bases. The tail of the sequence fits TRBJ2-7 better, so the J call may be wrong. The CDR3 covers 11 residues. Germline values: CDR1 DFQATT, CDR2 SNEGSKA (reference sequence). CDR3: CSVRGAYEQYF. CDR3 DNA: TGCAGTGTACGGGGGGCCTACGAGCAGTACTTC.

J is TRBJ2-7 and V is TRBV7-8, with 11 nucleotides matching TRBD1. Trimming removed 1 base from V and 4 bases from J; junction bases left unmatched: 6. There are 16 residues in the CDR3. Germline lookup yields CDR1 SGHVS and CDR2 FQNEAQ. The CDR3: CASSLVVGTGGYEQYF. CDR3 sequence (DNA): TGTGCCAGCAGCTTAGTCGTAGGGACAGGGGGTTACGAGCAGTACTTC.

This chain joins TRBV7-9 and TRBJ1-5; D might be TRBD1 (6 bases). V was clipped by 7 bases and J by 6 bases, with 19 bases between them. CDR1 is SEHNR and CDR2 is FQNEAQ in the germline V gene (reference sequence). The CDR3 runs 15 residues. For the CDR3, the DNA is TGTGCCAGCATGACGGCGGGGGGGGCCGGTCAGCCCCAGCATTTT. This sequence encodes CASMTAGGAGQPQHF.

This clone turned up a few times. The chain couples TRBV5-4 to TRBJ1-3; TRBD1 is a possible D gene (5 bases). Germline V lookup: CDR1 SGHNT, CDR2 YYREEE (reference sequence). The CDR3 is made up of 16 amino acids. The ends were cut back, 2 bases at V and 2 bases at J, with 14 bases in the middle. The DNA for the CDR3 is TGTGCCAGCAGCTTTGGTGCAGGGCGAACTGGAAACACCATATATTTT. Translating gives CASSFGAGRTGNTIYF.

This rearrangement joins TRBV7-2 to TRBJ2-7; TRBD1 is a possible D gene (5 bases). This CDR3 has 12 amino acids. V gave up 5 bases and J gave up 4 bases, with 9 bases separating them. Germline V gene sequence: CDR1 SGHTA, CDR2 FQGNSA. The chain's CDR3 is CASSDTGYEQYF. The CDR3 nucleotides are TGTGCCAGCAGCGACACAGGTTACGAGCAGTACTTC.

This clone was seen a single time. Here the CDR3 reads CASSLVPGGGGYTF. CDR3 sequence (DNA): TGTGCCAGCAGCTTAGTTCCAGGGGGCGGGGGCTACACCTTC. The chain couples TRBV7-8 to TRBJ1-2, with 8 nucleotides matching TRBD1. Germline V gives CDR1 SGHVS, CDR2 FQNEAQ. With 1 base clipped from V and 8 bases from J, the junction kept 6 bases outside the gene matches. CDR3 length: 14 amino acids. Full variable domain (remainder filled in from reference TRBV7-8 and TRBJ1-2): GAGVSQSPRYKVAKRGQDVALRCDPISGHVSLFWYQQALGQGPEFLTYFQNEAQLDKSGLPSDRFFAERPEGSVSTLKIQRTQQEDSAVYLCASSLVPGGGGYTFGSGTRLTVV.

CDR3 residues: CASSLDGLGANVLTF. The CDR3 coding sequence is TGTGCCAGCAGCTTAGACGGGTTAGGGGCCAACGTCCTGACTTTC. The chain joins TRBV13 to TRBJ2-6; D is undetermined. The V end was cut by 1 base, the J end by 4 bases, with 8 bases between. This CDR3 contains 15 residues. Germline V gene sequence: CDR1 PRHDT, CDR2 FYEKMQ (reference sequence).

The V gene is TRBV6-1, the J gene TRBJ1-2; tentative D call: TRBD1 (6 bases). Trimming pared 1 base from V and 3 bases from J, leaving 6 bases between. From germline, CDR1 is MNHNS and CDR2 SASEGT. There are 13 residues in the CDR3. The CDR3 DNA sequence: TGTGCCAGCAGTGAAGAGGGGGACTATGGCTACACCTTC. It is translated as CASSEEGDYGYTF.

To note about this clone: The same CDR3 also results from other DNA sequences found in this sample. The CDR3 protein is CASSRNQPQHF. The CDR3 DNA sequence: TGTGCCAGCAGTCGGAATCAGCCCCAGCATTTT. The chain is built from TRBV28 and TRBJ1-5; no definite D call. CDR1 is MDHEN and CDR2 is SYDVKM in the germline V gene. The CDR3 has 11 residues. V lost 5 bases and J 4 bases, leaving 3 bases between the germline ends.

The chain couples TRBV6-6 to TRBJ1-2; weak D call: TRBD1 (5 bases). This CDR3 region has 14 residues. Germline CDR1 MNHNY, CDR2 SVGAGI (reference sequence). V lost 5 bases to trimming and J lost 0 bases, with 10 bases between them. The CDR3 nucleotides read TGTGCCAGCAGTATAACAGGAGCTAACTATGGCTACACCTTC. Its translation: CASSITGANYGYTF.

The J gene is TRBJ1-2, the V gene TRBV11-2, with no clear D. V lost 2 bases, J lost 1 base, and 11 bases lay in between. Germline-derived CDR1 and CDR2 are SGHAT and FQNNGV. The CDR3 covers 15 residues. Here the CDR3 DNA reads TGTGCCAGCAGCTTAAGTGGAGTCGTTAACTATGGCTACACCTTC. Its translation: CASSLSGVVNYGYTF.

The CDR3 sequence is CASSEPSGTAYEQYF. CDR3 DNA: TGTGCCAGCAGTGAGCCTTCCGGGACAGCCTACGAGCAGTACTTC. V and J are TRBV6-1 and TRBJ2-7, with 7 bases that match TRBD1. CDR1 is MNHNS, CDR2 SASEGT, per germline. CDR3 length: 15 residues. Trimming removed 3 bases from V and 2 bases from J; junction bases left unmatched: 7.

The chain links TRBV2 to TRBJ2-5; 8 nucleotides align to TRBD1. J gave up 1 base and V 5 bases, and 6 bases lay outside the gene matches. Germline V gene lookup returns CDR1 SNHLY and CDR2 FYNNEI. The CDR3 spans 15 residues. The CDR3 loop reads CASSYHRGIQETQYF. CDR3 bases: TGTGCCAGCAGTTACCACAGGGGGATCCAAGAGACCCAGTACTTC.

CDR3 bases: TGTGCCAGCTCAAGCCAGGATGAAGCTTTCTTT. It translates to CASSSQDEAFF. V usage is TRBV18 and J usage is TRBJ1-1, with unresolved D. The V gene's germline CDR1 is KGHSH and CDR2 LQKENI. The germline V and J ends were trimmed by 5 bases and 7 bases, with 8 bases remaining between them. The CDR3 is made up of 11 amino acids.

The chain uses TRBV11-2 and TRBJ2-7; TRBD1 is a possible D gene (5 bases). Germline-derived CDR1 and CDR2 are SGHAT and FQNNGV. With 4 bases removed from V and 3 bases from J, the gap between germline ends came to 13 bases. This CDR3 is built from 14 residues. CDR3 loop: CASSSFLGDYEQYF. The DNA for the CDR3 is TGTGCCAGCAGCTCATTTCTAGGGGACTACGAGCAGTACTTC. Full variable domain (rest looked up from reference TRBV11-2 and TRBJ2-7): EAGVAQSPRYKIIEKRQSVAFWCNPISGHATLYWYQQILGQGPKLLIQFQNNGVVDDSQLPKDRFSAERLKGVDSTLKIQPAKLEDSAVYLCASSSFLGDYEQYFGPGTRLTVT.

The chain carries TRBV5-4 and TRBJ2-5; 11 positions agree with TRBD1. The CDR3 has 17 amino acids. Germline CDR1 SGHNT, CDR2 YYREEE (reference sequence). The V and J ends lost 2 bases and 5 bases, in that order; junction bases with no gene match: 11. The CDR3 coding sequence is TGTGCCAGCAGCTTTTTTCCCTGGACAGGGGGCGCGGAGACCCAGTACTTC. This codes for CASSFFPWTGGAETQYF.

V is TRBV4-3 and J is TRBJ1-5; maybe TRBD1 (6 bases). Germline V gene data show CDR1 as LGHNA and CDR2 as YSLEER. V was pared by 1 base and J by 7 bases, with 14 bases between. The CDR3 is 15 amino acids. The CDR3 DNA follows: TGCGCCAGCAGCCAAGGTCAGGGGAAAAGGCAGCCCCAGCATTTT. This sequence encodes CASSQGQGKRQPQHF.

The chain is built from TRBV19 and TRBJ1-3, with D hard to call. Germline V lookup: CDR1 LNHDA, CDR2 SQIVND (reference sequence). The CDR3 consists of 15 residues. Trimming shortened V by 2 bases and J by 2 bases, and 10 bases separated the two germline ends. The CDR3: CASSIPGGAGNTIYF. The CDR3, as DNA: TGTGCCAGTAGTATACCGGGAGGTGCTGGAAACACCATATATTTT.

The chain is built from TRBV29-1 and TRBJ1-1; D is undetermined. This CDR3 contains 13 residues. V lost 4 bases to trimming and J lost 7 bases, with 16 bases between them. The germline CDR1 and CDR2 sequences are SQVTM and ANQGSEA. The CDR3 is CSVGGTSVREAFF. In DNA form, the CDR3 reads TGCAGCGTTGGCGGCACCTCAGTTCGTGAAGCTTTCTTT. The variable domain in full, completed from reference TRBV29-1 and TRBJ1-1, reads SAVISQKPSRDICQRGTSLTIQCQVDSQVTMMFWYRQQPGQSLTLIATANQGSEATYESGFVIDKFPISRPNLTFSTLTVSNMSPEDSSIYLCSVGGTSVREAFFGQGTRLTVV.